This T cell receptor beta chain emerged from a study of a mutant IDH1 vaccine in newly diagnosed glioma (dated by TCRdb to about 2021). Describing the broader study: Patients received eight vaccinations in weeks 1, 3, 5, 7, 11, 15, 19 and 23, corresponding to visits V03 through V10. Vaccination started 4-6 weeks after radiotherapy alone, or was given together with temozolomide cycles in the groups whose treatment included chemotherapy. The 30 to 40 treated patients were around 62% male and around 40% female, with a mean age of around 40 years. Prior to enrollment, standard therapy consisting of radiotherapy alone, temozolomide alone, or radiochemotherapy with temozolomide had been administered to patients, with the combination being received by most patients. Peripheral blood was drawn at six visits: V03 (baseline), V05, V07, V10, V12 and V13. For exploratory analyses, longitudinal TCRB deep sequencing was carried out in more than 20 treated patients wherever samples were available. The paper's findings and limits, for the study overall: Pseudoprogression seemed to be unrelated to changes in the top peripheral T cell clonotypes found by TCRB sequencing. Vaccine-induced immune responses across multiple MHC alleles were detected in 93.3% of patients. The authors noted that analyses of patient blood samples could not be reproduced because of sample limitations. Availability determined which PBMC samples were chosen for TCRB deep sequencing.

The receptor library was made with the immunoSEQ multiplex PCR assay. Rearranged TCR beta chain sequences were amplified with the hsTCRB Kit following the manufacturer's protocol. Sequencing of TCRB libraries was carried out on an Illumina MiSeq. The authors' analysis ran thus. The kit vendor's proprietary platform handled demultiplexing, trimming and gene mapping. TCRdb's version of the immuneACCESS table is confined to in-frame rearrangements and falls short of the full clone set. An unresolved V gene accounts for under half of the shortfall where checked; the remainder is of unknown origin. For V, J and clone size, that table is used; D and trimming come from the DNA. The sample table records tens of thousands of clones; about 80% of these occur just once. Approximately 6% of the sample lies in the top ten. On this clone: Its specific antigen is unknown. Base qualities are missing; no much larger clone stands one base away.

Reading the label with the study, this specimen's time point is: week 11, during vaccination. Every vaccine dose consisted of 300 ug of a 20-mer mutant IDH1 peptide in Montanide, administered subcutaneously together with topical imiquimod. The donors had newly diagnosed IDH1-mutant astrocytomas of WHO grade 3 or 4 that showed loss of nuclear ATRX. The samples were drawn from NOA16, a multicentre, single-arm, open-label phase I trial in Germany that tested a mutant IDH1 peptide vaccine in humans for the first time. Genomic DNA for TCRB sequencing was extracted from EDTA blood using the DNeasy Blood and Tissue Kit. At the junction V is shortened by 0 bases and J by 1 base, with 14 bases in between. The CDR3 runs 18 residues from the cysteine to the phenylalanine. Kept here is only the CDR3 DNA, which spans 54 bases and is read in frame from base 1. From the germline V gene, CDR1 is SGDLS and CDR2 is YYNGEE.

The sample here was PBMCs, taken from a glioma patient whose treatment included an IDH1 peptide vaccine. This clonotype was sampled from a man aged 45-60 years with glioma. Recombination linked TRBV9 to TRBJ2-6; there is no confident call for the D gene. CDR3 protein: CASSVGQYKTSGANVLTF. The sequenced DNA is TGTGCCAGCAGCGTAGGTCAGTATAAGACGTCTGGGGCCAACGTCCTGACTTTC. Full variable domain (CDR3 extended with the reference TRBV9 and TRBJ2-6 proteins): DSGVTQTPKHLITATGQRVTLRCSPRSGDLSVYWYQQSLDQGLQFLIQYYNGEERAKGNILERFSAQQFPDLHSELNLSSLELGDSALYFCASSVGQYKTSGANVLTFGAGSRLTVL.